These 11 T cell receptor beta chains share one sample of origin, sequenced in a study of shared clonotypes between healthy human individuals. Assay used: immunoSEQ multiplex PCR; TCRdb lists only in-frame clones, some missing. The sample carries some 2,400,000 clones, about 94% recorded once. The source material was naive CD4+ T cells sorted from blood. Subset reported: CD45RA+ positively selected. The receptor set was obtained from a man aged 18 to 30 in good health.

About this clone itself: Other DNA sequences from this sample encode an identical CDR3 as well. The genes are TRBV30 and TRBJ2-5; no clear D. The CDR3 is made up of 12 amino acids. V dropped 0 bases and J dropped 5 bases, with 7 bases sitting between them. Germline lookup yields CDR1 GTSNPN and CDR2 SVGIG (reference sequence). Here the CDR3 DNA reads TGTGCCTGGAGTGTAGCCGGCGAGACCCAGTACTTC. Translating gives CAWSVAGETQYF.

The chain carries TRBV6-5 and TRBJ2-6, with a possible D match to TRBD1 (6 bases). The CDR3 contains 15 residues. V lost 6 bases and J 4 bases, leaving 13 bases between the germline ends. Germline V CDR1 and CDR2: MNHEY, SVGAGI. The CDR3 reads CASRYTGLGANVLTF. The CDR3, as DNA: TGTGCCAGCAGATATACAGGGTTAGGGGCCAACGTCCTGACTTTC.

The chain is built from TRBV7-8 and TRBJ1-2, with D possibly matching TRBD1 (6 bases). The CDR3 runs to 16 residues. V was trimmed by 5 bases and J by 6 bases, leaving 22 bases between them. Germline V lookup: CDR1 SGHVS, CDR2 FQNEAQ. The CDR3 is CASSQRRDMEGDGYTF. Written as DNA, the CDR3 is TGTGCCAGCAGCCAAAGAAGGGACATGGAGGGGGATGGCTACACCTTC.

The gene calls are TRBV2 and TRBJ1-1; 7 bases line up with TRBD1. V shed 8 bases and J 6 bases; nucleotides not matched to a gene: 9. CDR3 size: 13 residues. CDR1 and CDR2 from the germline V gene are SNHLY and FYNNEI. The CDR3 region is CASLTGSTAEAFF. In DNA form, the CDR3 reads TGTGCCAGCTTGACAGGGTCTACCGCTGAAGCTTTCTTT.

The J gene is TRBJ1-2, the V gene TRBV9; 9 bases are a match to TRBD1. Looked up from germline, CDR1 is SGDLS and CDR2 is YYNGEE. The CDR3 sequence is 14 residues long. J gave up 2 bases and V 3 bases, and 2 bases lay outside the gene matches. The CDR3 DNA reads TGTGCCAGCAGCGAAGGACAGGGGAACTATGGCTACACCTTC. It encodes CASSEGQGNYGYTF.

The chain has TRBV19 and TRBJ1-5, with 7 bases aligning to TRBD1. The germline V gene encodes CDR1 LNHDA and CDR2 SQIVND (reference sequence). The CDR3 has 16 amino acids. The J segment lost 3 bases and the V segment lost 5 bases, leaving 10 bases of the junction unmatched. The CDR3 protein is CASSPWGRGDNQPQHF. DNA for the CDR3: TGTGCCAGTAGTCCATGGGGCAGGGGGGACAATCAGCCCCAGCATTTT.

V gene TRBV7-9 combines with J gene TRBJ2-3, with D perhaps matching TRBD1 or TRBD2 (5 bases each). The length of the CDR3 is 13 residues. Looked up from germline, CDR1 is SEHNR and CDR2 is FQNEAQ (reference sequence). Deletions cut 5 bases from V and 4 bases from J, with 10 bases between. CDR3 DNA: TGTGCCAGCAGCCCGCTGGGGGCAGATACGCAGTATTTT. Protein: CASSPLGADTQYF.

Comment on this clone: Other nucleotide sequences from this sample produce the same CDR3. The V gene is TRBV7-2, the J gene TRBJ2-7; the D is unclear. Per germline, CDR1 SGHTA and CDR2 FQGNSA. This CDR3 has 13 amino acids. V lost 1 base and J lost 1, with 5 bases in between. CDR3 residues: CASSLEVSYEQYF. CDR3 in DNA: TGTGCCAGCAGCTTAGAGGTTTCCTACGAGCAGTACTTC.

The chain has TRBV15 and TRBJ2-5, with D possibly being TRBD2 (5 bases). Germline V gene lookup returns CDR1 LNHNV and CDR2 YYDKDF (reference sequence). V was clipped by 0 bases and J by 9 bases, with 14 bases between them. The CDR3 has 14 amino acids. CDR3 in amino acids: CATSRDKTTAAQYF. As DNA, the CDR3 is TGTGCCACCAGCAGAGATAAGACTACCGCGGCCCAGTACTTC.

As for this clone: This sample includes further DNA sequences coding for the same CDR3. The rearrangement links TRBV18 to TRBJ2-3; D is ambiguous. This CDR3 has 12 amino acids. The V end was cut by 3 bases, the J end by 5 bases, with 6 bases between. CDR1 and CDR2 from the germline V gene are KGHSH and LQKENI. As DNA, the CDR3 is TGTGCCAGCTCACCCCAACTAGATACGCAGTATTTT. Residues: CASSPQLDTQYF.

The CDR3 reads CASSLGFGEKLFF. The CDR3 coding sequence is TGTGCCAGCAGCTTGGGCTTTGGAGAAAAACTGTTTTTT. J is TRBJ1-4 and V is TRBV5-6, with unresolved D. V was clipped by 0 bases and J by 8 bases, with 8 bases between them. The CDR3 totals 13 residues. Germline-derived CDR1 and CDR2 are SGHDT and YYEEEE. Full variable domain (outside the CDR3, taken from reference TRBV5-6 and TRBJ1-4): DAGVTQSPTHLIKTRGQQVTLRCSPKSGHDTVSWYQQALGQGPQFIFQYYEEEERQRGNFPDRFSGHQFPNYSSELNVNALLLGDSALYLCASSLGFGEKLFFGSGTQLSVL.